This paragraph covers one T cell receptor (beta chain) sequence. Antigen: not known. The germline gives CDR1 SGHAT, CDR2 FQNNGV. V was pared by 3 bases and J by 1 base, with 8 bases between. The CDR3 is made up of 14 amino acids. The data were taken from a study of cytomegalovirus exposure and HLA in healthy donors. The repertoire was sequenced with immunoSEQ multiplex PCR; TCRdb's copy has only in-frame clones and lacks some. The sample shows some 90,000 clones, more than 85% of them seen only once. Points from the study as a whole: The study flagged around 160 TCR beta chains as cytomegalovirus-associated.

The chain links TRBV11-2 to TRBJ2-3; D uncertain. The receptor was isolated from a man between 18 and 35 years old in good health and CMV-seropositive. The specimen sequenced was PBMCs. This CDR3 reads CASSFLFGTDTQYF. CDR3 DNA sequence: TGTGCCAGCAGCTTCCTATTCGGCACAGATACGCAGTATTTT.